The clone carrying this T cell receptor (beta chain) was detected many times. Its antigen is still unknown. The sample is drawn from a study of molecular identifiers for immune sequencing clone quantification. Looking at the study overall: Replicate RNA came from roughly 18,000 or 92,000 naive CD8 cells and was split five ways, and four parts were sequenced. Broader study findings: The sizes of highly expanded clones could be underestimated when identical TCR molecules share a barcode.

Sorted inputs of about 17,000 to 1,100,000 cells, with 10%, 30% or 50% RNA, yielded naive CD8 libraries. Naive CD8 T cells were picked out by sorting for CD8+CD4-CCR7+CD45RA+. The CDR3 is 15 residues long. CDR1 and CDR2 from the germline V gene are SGHVS and FNYEAQ. V lost 5 bases to trimming and J lost 6 bases; unmatched junction nucleotides: 8. TCRdb redid the calling of the PCR reads with MiXCR, one entry per CDR3 protein. This table has over 85,000 distinct CDR3 sequences, 21% appearing once. The specimen sequenced was naive CD8+ T cells from blood, with Jurkat cell RNA spiked in. Subset in this sample: FACS-sorted CD8+CD4-CCR7+CD45RA+ naive T cells. The V call is TRBV7-6, the J call TRBJ1-5, with 9 bases that match TRBD1. The receptor's source is a human donor in good health. Some libraries in this study had Jurkat cell RNA spiked in. Written as DNA, the CDR3 is TGTGCCAGCAGCCCTGGGACAGGGACGGGTCAGCCCCAGCATTTT. Amino acid sequence: CASSPGTGTGQPQHF. Using reference TRBV7-6 and TRBJ1-5 for the parts outside the CDR3, the full variable domain is GAGVSQSPRYKVTKRGQDVALRCDPISGHVSLYWYRQALGQGPEFLTYFNYEAQQDKSGLPNDRFSAERPEGSISTLTIQRTEQRDSAMYRCASSPGTGTGQPQHFGDGTRLSIL.